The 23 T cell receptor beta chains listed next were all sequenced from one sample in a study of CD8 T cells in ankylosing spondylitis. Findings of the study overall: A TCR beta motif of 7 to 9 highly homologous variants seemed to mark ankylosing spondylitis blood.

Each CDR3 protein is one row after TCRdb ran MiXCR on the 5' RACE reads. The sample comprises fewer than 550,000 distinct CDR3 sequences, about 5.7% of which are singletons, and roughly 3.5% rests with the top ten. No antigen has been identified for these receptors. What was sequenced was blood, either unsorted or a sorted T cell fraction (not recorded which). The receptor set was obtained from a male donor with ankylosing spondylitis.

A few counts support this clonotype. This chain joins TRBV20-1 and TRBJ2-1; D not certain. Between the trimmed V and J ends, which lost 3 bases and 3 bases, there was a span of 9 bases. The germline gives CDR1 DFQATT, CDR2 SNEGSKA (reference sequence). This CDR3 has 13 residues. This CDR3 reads CSASSMLYNEQFF. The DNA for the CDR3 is TGCAGTGCTAGCTCCATGCTCTACAATGAGCAGTTCTTC.

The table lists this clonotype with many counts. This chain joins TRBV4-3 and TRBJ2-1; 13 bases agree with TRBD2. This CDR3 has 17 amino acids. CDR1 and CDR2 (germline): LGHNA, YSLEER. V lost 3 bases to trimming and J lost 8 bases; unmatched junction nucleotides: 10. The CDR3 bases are TGCGCCAGCAGCCAGCTCTGGACTAGCGGGAGTGTAGATGAGCAGTTCTTC. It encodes CASSQLWTSGSVDEQFF.

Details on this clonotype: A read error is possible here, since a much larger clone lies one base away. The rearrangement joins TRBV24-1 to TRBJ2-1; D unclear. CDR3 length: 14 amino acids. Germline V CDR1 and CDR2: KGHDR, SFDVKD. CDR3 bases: TGTGCCACCAGTGGGGCGTATTCCTACAATGAGGAGTTCTTC. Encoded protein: CATSGAYSYNEEFF.

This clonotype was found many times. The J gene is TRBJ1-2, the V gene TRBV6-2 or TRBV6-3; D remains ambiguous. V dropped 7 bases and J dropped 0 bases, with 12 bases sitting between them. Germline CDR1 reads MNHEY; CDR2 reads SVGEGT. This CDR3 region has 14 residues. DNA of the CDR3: TGTGCCAGCACGAGACAACTAGCTAACTATGGCTACACCTTC. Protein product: CASTRQLANYGYTF.

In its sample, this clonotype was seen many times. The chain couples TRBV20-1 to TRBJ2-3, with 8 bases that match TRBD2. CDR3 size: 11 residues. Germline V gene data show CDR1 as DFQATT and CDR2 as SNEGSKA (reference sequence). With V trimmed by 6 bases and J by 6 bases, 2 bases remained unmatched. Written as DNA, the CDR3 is TGCAGTGCCGGGGGGGCTGATACGCAGTATTTT. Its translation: CSAGGADTQYF.

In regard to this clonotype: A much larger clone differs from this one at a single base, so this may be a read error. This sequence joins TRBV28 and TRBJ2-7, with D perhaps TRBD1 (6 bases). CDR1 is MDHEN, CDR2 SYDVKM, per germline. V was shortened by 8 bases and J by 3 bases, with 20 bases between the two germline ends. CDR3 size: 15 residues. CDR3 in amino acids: CASGPRTARNYEQYF. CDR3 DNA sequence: TGTGCCAGCGGCCCTAGGACAGCGAGGAACTACGAGCAGTACTTC.

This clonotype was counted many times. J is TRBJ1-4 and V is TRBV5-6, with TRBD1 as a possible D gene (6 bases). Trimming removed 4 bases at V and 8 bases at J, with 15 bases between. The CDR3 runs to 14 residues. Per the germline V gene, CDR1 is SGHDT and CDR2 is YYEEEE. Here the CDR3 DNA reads TGTGCCAGCAGCGCGACAGGCCTTGGGGAAAAACTGTTTTTT. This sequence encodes CASSATGLGEKLFF.

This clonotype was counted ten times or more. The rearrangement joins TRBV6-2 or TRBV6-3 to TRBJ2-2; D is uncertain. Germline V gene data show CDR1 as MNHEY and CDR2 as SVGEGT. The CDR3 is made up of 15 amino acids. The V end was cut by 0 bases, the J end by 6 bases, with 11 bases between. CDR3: CASSYSNWSPGELFF. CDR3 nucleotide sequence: TGTGCCAGCAGTTACTCGAATTGGTCGCCCGGGGAGCTGTTTTTT.

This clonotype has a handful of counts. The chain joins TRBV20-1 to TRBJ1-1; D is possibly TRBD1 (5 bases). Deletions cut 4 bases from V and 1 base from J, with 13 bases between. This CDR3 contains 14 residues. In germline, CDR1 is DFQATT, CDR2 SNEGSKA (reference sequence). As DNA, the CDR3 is TGCAGTGCTACCGGGGCTTCGAGGAACACTGAAGCTTTCTTT. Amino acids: CSATGASRNTEAFF.

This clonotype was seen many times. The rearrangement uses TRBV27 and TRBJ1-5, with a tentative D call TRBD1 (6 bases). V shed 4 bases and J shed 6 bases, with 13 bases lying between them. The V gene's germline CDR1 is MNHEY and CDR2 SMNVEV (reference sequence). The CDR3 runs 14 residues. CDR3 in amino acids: CASSSNRVGQPQHF. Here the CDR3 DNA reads TGTGCCAGCAGTTCGAACAGGGTGGGTCAGCCCCAGCATTTT.

The CDR3 region has the DNA TGTGCCAGCAGCTTAGGACCGGGGGGTTTGCAAGAGACCCAGTACTTC. Encoded protein: CASSLGPGGLQETQYF. The rearrangement joins TRBV11-2 to TRBJ2-5; 7 bases align to TRBD2. In germline, CDR1 is SGHAT, CDR2 FQNNGV. CDR3 length: 16 residues. V was clipped by 1 base and J by 2 bases; unmatched bases: 7.

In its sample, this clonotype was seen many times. The CDR3 DNA sequence: TGCGCCAGCAGCCAAGATTGGGGGAGTTCTGGGGCCAACGTCCTGACTTTC. It is translated as CASSQDWGSSGANVLTF. The rearrangement links TRBV4-3 to TRBJ2-6; D possibly uses TRBD1 or TRBD2 (5 bases each). The CDR3 runs 17 residues. Germline V lookup: CDR1 LGHNA, CDR2 YSLEER. Trimming shortened V by 0 bases and J by 1 base, and 10 bases separated the two germline ends.

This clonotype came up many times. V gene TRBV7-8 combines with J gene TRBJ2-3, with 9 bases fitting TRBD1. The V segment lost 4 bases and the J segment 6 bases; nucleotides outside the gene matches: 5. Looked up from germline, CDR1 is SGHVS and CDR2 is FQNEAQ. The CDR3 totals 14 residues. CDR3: CASSSGTGRDTQYF. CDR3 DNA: TGTGCCAGCAGCTCAGGGACAGGGCGGGATACGCAGTATTTT.

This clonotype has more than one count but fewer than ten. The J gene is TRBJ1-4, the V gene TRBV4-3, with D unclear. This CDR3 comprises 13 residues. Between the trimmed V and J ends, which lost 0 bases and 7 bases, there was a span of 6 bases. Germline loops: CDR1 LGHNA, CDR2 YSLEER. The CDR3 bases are TGCGCCAGCAGCCAAGATGATGGTGAAAAACTGTTTTTT. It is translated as CASSQDDGEKLFF.

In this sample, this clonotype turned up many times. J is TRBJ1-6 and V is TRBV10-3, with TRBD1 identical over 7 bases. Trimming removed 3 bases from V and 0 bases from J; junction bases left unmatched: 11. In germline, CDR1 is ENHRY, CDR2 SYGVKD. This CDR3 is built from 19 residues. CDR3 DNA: TGTGCCATCAGTGATATCCCGAGACAGGGCGGCTCCTATAATTCACCCCTCCACTTT. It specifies CAISDIPRQGGSYNSPLHF.

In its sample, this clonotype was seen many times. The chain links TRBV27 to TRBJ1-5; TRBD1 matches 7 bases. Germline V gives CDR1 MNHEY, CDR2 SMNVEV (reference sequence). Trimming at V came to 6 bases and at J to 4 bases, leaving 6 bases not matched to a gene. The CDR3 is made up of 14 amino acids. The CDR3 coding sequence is TGTGCCAGCAGAGGGACAGTGCAAAATCAGCCCCAGCATTTT. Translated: CASRGTVQNQPQHF.

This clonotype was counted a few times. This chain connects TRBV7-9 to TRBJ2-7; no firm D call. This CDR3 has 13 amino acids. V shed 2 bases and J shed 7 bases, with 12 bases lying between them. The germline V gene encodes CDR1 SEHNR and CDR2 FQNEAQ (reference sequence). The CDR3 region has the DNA TGTGCCAGCAGCTTATGGTCAGGCAGAGAGCAGTACTTC. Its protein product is CASSLWSGREQYF.

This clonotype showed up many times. This CDR3 reads CASSLAAVSNQPQHF. The CDR3 bases are TGTGCCAGCAGCTTAGCGGCAGTTAGCAATCAGCCCCAGCATTTT. This chain links TRBV7-2 with TRBJ1-5; D uncertain. Per the germline V gene, CDR1 is SGHTA and CDR2 is FQGNSA. The CDR3 contains 15 residues. Trimming left V 0 bases short and J 0 bases short, with 6 bases between.

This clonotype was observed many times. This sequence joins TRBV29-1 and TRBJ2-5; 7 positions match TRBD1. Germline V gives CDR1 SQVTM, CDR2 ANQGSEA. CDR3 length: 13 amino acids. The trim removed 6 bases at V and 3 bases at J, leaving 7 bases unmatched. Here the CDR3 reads CSVRQGGKETQYF. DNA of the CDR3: TGCAGCGTCCGACAGGGTGGAAAAGAGACCCAGTACTTC. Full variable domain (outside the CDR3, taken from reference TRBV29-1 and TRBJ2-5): SAVISQKPSRDICQRGTSLTIQCQVDSQVTMMFWYRQQPGQSLTLIATANQGSEATYESGFVIDKFPISRPNLTFSTLTVSNMSPEDSSIYLCSVRQGGKETQYFGPGTRLLVL.

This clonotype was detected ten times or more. The CDR3, as DNA: TGTGCCAGCTTGGGGGGAAGCACTTTTGAAAAACTGTTTTTT. Its protein product is CASLGGSTFEKLFF. The V and J genes are TRBV7-9 and TRBJ1-4; possible D gene TRBD1, 5 bases. The ends were cut back, 8 bases at V and 7 bases at J, with 17 bases in the middle. Germline V gene sequence: CDR1 SEHNR, CDR2 FQNEAQ (reference sequence). The CDR3 is made up of 14 amino acids.

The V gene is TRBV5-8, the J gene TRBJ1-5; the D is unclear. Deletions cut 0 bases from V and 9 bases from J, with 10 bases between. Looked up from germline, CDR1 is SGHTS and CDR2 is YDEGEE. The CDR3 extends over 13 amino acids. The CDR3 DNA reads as TGTGCCAGCAGCTTGGGCCGCTCGCGGCCCCAGCATTTT. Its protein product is CASSLGRSRPQHF.

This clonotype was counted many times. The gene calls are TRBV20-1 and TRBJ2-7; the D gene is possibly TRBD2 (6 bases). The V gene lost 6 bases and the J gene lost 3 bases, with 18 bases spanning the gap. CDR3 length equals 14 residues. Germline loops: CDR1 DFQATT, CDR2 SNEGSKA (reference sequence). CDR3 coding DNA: TGCAGTGCCCTGTCGCTCGGAGGGTTCTACGAGCAGTACTTC. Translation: CSALSLGGFYEQYF.

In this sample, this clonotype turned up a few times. This chain's CDR3 is CASSPRGQGTGELFF. The CDR3 DNA follows: TGTGCCAGCTCACCCCGCGGACAGGGGACCGGGGAGCTGTTTTTT. The chain joins TRBV18 to TRBJ2-2, with TRBD1 identical over 9 bases. Losses at the gene ends were 3 bases for V and 5 bases for J; bases not matched to a gene: 4. This CDR3 is 15 amino acids long. Germline V lookup: CDR1 KGHSH, CDR2 LQKENI. Full variable domain (missing parts from reference TRBV18 and TRBJ2-2): NAGVMQNPRHLVRRRGQEARLRCSPMKGHSHVYWYRQLPEEGLKFMVYLQKENIIDESGMPKERFSAEFPKEGPSILRIQQVVRGDSAAYFCASSPRGQGTGELFFGEGSRLTVL.